This paragraph covers one T cell receptor beta chain sequence. This clonotype was observed many times. What antigen it recognizes has not been identified. No base qualities exist here, and no much larger clone lies one base off it. CDR1 SGHVS and CDR2 FQNEAQ were looked up in the germline V gene. The CDR3, cysteine through phenylalanine, is 13 amino acids long. Of all the DNA, just the CDR3 is kept, 39 bases in frame from base 1. A distance of 6 bases separates the germline ends of V and J, which lose 3 bases and 2 bases respectively. The sample's treatment or condition, from its label and the paper: in vitro stimulation with specific CMV peptide epitopes to enrich CMV-specific T cells. This sample is part of a study of T cell repertoires in cytomegalovirus infection (dated by TCRdb to the late 2010s). Study-wide context: Peptide stimulations targeted recently identified HLA-C-restricted CMV epitopes, whose presentation resists viral immunomodulation, together with well-studied HLA-B-restricted epitopes. Donor HLA type was relevant to the analysis, as public TCR beta signatures indicated carriage of CMV infection together with the matching HLA type. Results the study describes overall, beyond this receptor: In both this cohort and an independent roughly 400-donor cohort, the cumulative frequency of public TCR beta family members distinguished carriers of CMV infection plus the relevant HLA type. In the ex vivo response, HLA-C-restricted CMV-specific TCR beta clonotypes were dominant, and in two of eight donors the single most frequent clonotype came from this HLA-C-restricted group.

Instrument used: Illumina HiSeq 1500. TCRdb reworked the public reads: Q25 trimming with fastp, MiXCR clone assembly, productive beta chains retained. Identical CDR3 proteins give one entry, which carries the most common genes and DNA. The sample includes hundreds of thousands of distinct CDR3 sequences, with 33% observed a single time. The ten largest clones add up to 15% to 20% of the sample. This TCR was recovered from a human donor in good health (CMV status not recorded). Some clones in this sample may be carry-over from other donors' samples. The sequence links TRBV7-8 to TRBJ2-3; there is no confident call for the D gene. Sequenced here: cultured PBMCs, sampled from culture after CMV antigen stimulation. The nucleotides read TGTGCCAGCAGCTTCGAGGCCACAGATACGCAGTATTTT. It translates to CASSFEATDTQYF.